The 2 T cell receptor beta chains in this list originate from one sample, sequenced in a study of T cell responses to AZD1222 COVID-19 vaccine. Method: immunoSEQ multiplex PCR; TCRdb's copy keeps in-frame clones and lacks some. The table lists about 70,000 clones, more than 70% of them singletons. The sample was peripheral blood, taken 28 days after the second dose of the MenACWY control vaccine. These TCRs come from an adult who received the MenACWY meningococcal vaccine as a control.

The chain recombines TRBV9 with TRBJ1-3; 11 bases line up with TRBD1. Germline CDR1 SGDLS, CDR2 YYNGEE. This CDR3 region has 17 residues. Germline trimming cut 0 bases from V and 4 bases from J; bases unmatched to any gene: 6. The CDR3 coding sequence is TGTGCCAGCAGCGTAGCCGGGACAGGGGGTTACGGAAACACCATATATTTT. Amino acids: CASSVAGTGGYGNTIYF.

This chain uses TRBV27 with TRBJ2-3, with 9 positions matching TRBD1. With 2 bases clipped from V and 3 bases from J, the junction kept 0 bases outside the gene matches. Germline V gives CDR1 MNHEY, CDR2 SMNVEV (reference sequence). CDR3 length: 14 residues. CDR3 nucleotide sequence: TGTGCCAGCAGTTTAGACAGGGGGACAGATACGCAGTATTTT. This encodes CASSLDRGTDTQYF.